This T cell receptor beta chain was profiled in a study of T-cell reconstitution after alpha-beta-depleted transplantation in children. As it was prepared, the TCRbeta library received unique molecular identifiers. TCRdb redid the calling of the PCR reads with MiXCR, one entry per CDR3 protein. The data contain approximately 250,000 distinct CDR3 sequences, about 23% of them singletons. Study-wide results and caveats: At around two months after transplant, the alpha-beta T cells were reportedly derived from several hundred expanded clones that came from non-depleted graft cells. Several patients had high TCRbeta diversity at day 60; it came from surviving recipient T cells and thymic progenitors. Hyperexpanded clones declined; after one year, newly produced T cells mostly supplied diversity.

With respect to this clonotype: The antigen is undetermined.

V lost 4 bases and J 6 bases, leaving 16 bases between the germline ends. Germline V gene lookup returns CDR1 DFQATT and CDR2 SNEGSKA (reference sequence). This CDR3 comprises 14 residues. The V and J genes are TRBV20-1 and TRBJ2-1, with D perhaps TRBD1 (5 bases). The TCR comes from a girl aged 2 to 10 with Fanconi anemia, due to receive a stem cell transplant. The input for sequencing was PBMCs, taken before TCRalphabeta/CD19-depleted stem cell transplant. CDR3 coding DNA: TGCAGTGCTACATGGGGCGGAAAGGGCAATGAGCAGTTCTTC. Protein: CSATWGGKGNEQFF.